This T cell receptor beta chain was recovered during a study of cytomegalovirus exposure and HLA in healthy donors. V was clipped by 7 bases and J by 6 bases, with 22 bases between them. CDR1 is SNHLY, CDR2 FYNNEI, per germline. The CDR3 spans 15 residues. In the PCR, 60 Vbeta and 13 Jbeta primers were used. Produced via immunoSEQ multiplex PCR; TCRdb's table is partial and in-frame only. The table shows around 110,000 clones, with about three fifths occurring only once. The sample consisted of PBMCs. The V gene is TRBV2, the J gene TRBJ2-7, with TRBD2 as a possible D gene (6 bases). The receptor comes from a woman aged 40 to 50 in good health and CMV-seropositive. CDR3 sequence (DNA): TGTGCCAGCACGGAAACGAGGGAGGTGTTTCGCGAGCAGTACTTC. Amino acids: CASTETREVFREQYF.